Shown below are 30 T cell receptor beta chains from a single sample sequenced in a study of blood T cell repertoires in COVID-19. Clones were read by immunoSEQ multiplex PCR, and TCRdb kept only the in-frame ones, dropping some. The profile shows 95,000 to 110,000 clones, about 80% of them singletons. Sequenced material: peripheral blood. The receptors here all came from a woman of 80 years or more with active or convalescent COVID-19.

This chain links TRBV18 with TRBJ1-1, with D maybe TRBD1 (5 bases). The CDR3 totals 14 residues. V lost 3 bases to trimming and J lost 2 bases, with 10 bases between them. The germline CDR1 and CDR2 sequences are KGHSH and LQKENI. In nucleotides, the CDR3 is TGTGCCAGCTCACCGACAGCGACCAACACTGAAGCTTTCTTT. This translates into CASSPTATNTEAFF.

The chain carries TRBV6-6 and TRBJ1-1, with D uncertain. From germline, CDR1 is MNHNY and CDR2 SVGAGI (reference sequence). This CDR3 comprises 15 residues. With 4 bases removed from V and 1 base from J, the gap between germline ends came to 13 bases. CDR3 nucleotides: TGTGCCAGCAGTTCTCCGTTTGGCCAGAACACTGAAGCTTTCTTT. Translating it yields CASSSPFGQNTEAFF.

The chain uses TRBV18 and TRBJ1-1; TRBD1 is a possible D gene (5 bases). V was cut by 2 bases and J by 4 bases, with 11 bases left in between. The CDR3 sequence is 14 residues long. The germline V gene has CDR1 KGHSH and CDR2 LQKENI. The CDR3 reads CASSPLQGSTEAFF. The CDR3 bases are TGTGCCAGCTCACCATTGCAGGGCTCCACTGAAGCTTTCTTT.

The gene calls are TRBV6-6 and TRBJ2-1, with D possibly matching TRBD1 (6 bases). This CDR3 has 14 amino acids. The V end was cut by 9 bases, the J end by 0 bases, with 12 bases between. The germline gives CDR1 MNHNY, CDR2 SVGAGI (reference sequence). CDR3 coding DNA: TGTGCCAGTCAGGACAGAAACTCCTACAATGAGCAGTTCTTC. Translated, it gives CASQDRNSYNEQFF.

The gene calls are TRBV30 and TRBJ1-6; D is uncertain. CDR1 GTSNPN and CDR2 SVGIG come from the germline V gene (reference sequence). V lost 1 base and J lost 8, with 9 bases in between. CDR3 length: 13 amino acids. Here the CDR3 reads CAWSAQMDSPLHF. The CDR3 nucleotides are TGTGCCTGGAGTGCCCAGATGGATTCACCCCTCCACTTT.

J is TRBJ1-5 and V is TRBV20-1, with 10 bases identical to TRBD1. The CDR3 consists of 19 residues. J was trimmed by 4 bases and V by 3 bases; bases with no gene match: 18. The germline gives CDR1 DFQATT, CDR2 SNEGSKA (reference sequence). Here the CDR3 DNA reads TGCAGTGCTAGTTTAAGACAGGGGGCTAAGTGGAGGCGAAATCAGCCCCAGCATTTT. This gives the protein CSASLRQGAKWRRNQPQHF.

The CDR3 loop is CASSPGTSGRRTGELFF. The CDR3 region has the DNA TGTGCCAGCAGCCCCGGGACTAGCGGGAGGAGGACCGGGGAGCTGTTTTTT. The chain carries TRBV7-2 and TRBJ2-2, with 15 bases lining up with TRBD2. The V and J ends lost 5 bases and 5 bases, in that order; junction bases with no gene match: 6. CDR3 size: 17 residues. CDR1 is SGHTA, CDR2 FQGNSA, per germline. The variable domain in full, completed from reference TRBV7-2 and TRBJ2-2, reads GAGVSQSPSNKVTEKGKDVELRCDPISGHTALYWYRQSLGQGLEFLIYFQGNSAPDKSGLPSDRFSAERTGGSVSTLTIQRTQQEDSAVYLCASSPGTSGRRTGELFFGEGSRLTVL.

The chain links TRBV2 to TRBJ2-5; TRBD2 matches at 8 bases. The CDR3 extends over 14 amino acids. V lost 4 bases and J lost 5; bases outside the gene matches: 6. Germline V gene data show CDR1 as SNHLY and CDR2 as FYNNEI. The CDR3 region is CASSVRGGSETQYF. The CDR3, as DNA: TGTGCCAGCAGTGTACGGGGGGGCTCGGAGACCCAGTACTTC.

The rearrangement joins TRBV28 to TRBJ1-1, with D uncertain. Germline lookup yields CDR1 MDHEN and CDR2 SYDVKM. Trimming took off 4 bases at V and 5 bases at J, with 8 bases between the two ends. The length of the CDR3 is 12 residues. Here the CDR3 reads CASSSVPTEAFF. Written as DNA, the CDR3 is TGTGCCAGCAGTTCCGTCCCTACTGAAGCTTTCTTT.

The chain carries TRBV4-1 and TRBJ2-3, with D unresolved. Looked up from germline, CDR1 is MGHRA and CDR2 is YSYEKL. Trimming removed 2 bases from V and 5 bases from J, with 14 bases in between. This CDR3 comprises 15 residues. The CDR3 loop is CASSQTPLVRDTQYF. The CDR3, as DNA: TGCGCCAGCAGCCAAACCCCCTTAGTTCGAGATACGCAGTATTTT.

V and J are TRBV28 and TRBJ1-2, with 8 positions matching TRBD1. This CDR3 is 13 amino acids long. CDR1 is MDHEN and CDR2 is SYDVKM in the germline V gene. Losses at the gene ends were 2 bases for V and 8 bases for J; bases not matched to a gene: 4. DNA for the CDR3: TGTGCCAGCAGTTTACAGACAGGGGTCGGCTACACCTTC. This codes for CASSLQTGVGYTF.

This clone was detected only a few times. CDR3 in amino acids: CASSPPRTLSGNTIYF. The CDR3 DNA reads as TGTGCCAGCTCACCACCAAGGACTCTCTCTGGAAACACCATATATTTT. The chain employs TRBV18 and TRBJ1-3; no clear D. The CDR3 sequence is 16 residues long. The germline CDR1 and CDR2 sequences are KGHSH and LQKENI. V was clipped by 0 bases and J by 0 bases, with 9 bases between them.

This clone was seen only a few times. V and J are TRBV2 and TRBJ1-5; D is possibly TRBD1 (6 bases). The germline V gene has CDR1 SNHLY and CDR2 FYNNEI. The V gene lost 6 bases and the J gene lost 0 bases, with 12 bases spanning the gap. The CDR3 sequence is 15 residues long. The CDR3 here is CASRGQTYSNQPQHF. In nucleotides, the CDR3 is TGTGCCAGCAGAGGACAGACATATAGCAATCAGCCCCAGCATTTT.

This clone was picked up one time. V usage is TRBV28 and J usage is TRBJ1-4; 7 nucleotides agree with TRBD1. The germline V gene encodes CDR1 MDHEN and CDR2 SYDVKM. The CDR3 sequence is 15 residues long. J was trimmed by 3 bases and V by 5 bases; bases with no gene match: 6. CDR3 nucleotides: TGTGCCAGCAGTGACGCCGGGACAGCTAATGAAAAACTGTTTTTT. The encoded protein is CASSDAGTANEKLFF.

This rearrangement joins TRBV4-1 to TRBJ1-5; 7 bases fit TRBD1. CDR1 and CDR2 from the germline V gene are MGHRA and YSYEKL. This CDR3 has 14 residues. V dropped 5 bases and J dropped 9; count of bases not matched to a gene: 10. The CDR3 region has the DNA TGCGCCAGCAGCTCCACAGGGGAGGTATGGCCCCAGCATTTT. Residues: CASSSTGEVWPQHF.

The CDR3 here is CASSLITGGEAYGYTF. CDR3 nucleotides: TGTGCCAGCAGCTTGATAACAGGGGGCGAGGCCTATGGCTACACCTTC. This chain joins TRBV5-4 and TRBJ1-2; TRBD1 agrees at 9 bases. The CDR3 sequence is 16 residues long. With V trimmed by 1 base and J by 4 bases, 8 bases remained unmatched. CDR1 and CDR2 (germline): SGHNT, YYREEE (reference sequence).

The J gene is TRBJ1-2, the V gene TRBV6-5; 10 bases are shared with TRBD1. Germline loops: CDR1 MNHEY, CDR2 SVGAGI. The CDR3 sequence is 13 residues long. J gave up 8 bases and V 6 bases, and 6 bases lay outside the gene matches. CDR3 loop: CASSFDRGRGYTF. The CDR3 DNA reads as TGTGCCAGCAGCTTCGACAGGGGGCGCGGCTACACCTTC.

This chain links TRBV18 with TRBJ2-3; TRBD2 matches at 9 bases. The junction had 12 bases not matched to a gene; V was cut back by 3 bases and J by 2 bases. Germline CDR1 is KGHSH and CDR2 is LQKENI. The CDR3 has 18 residues. The CDR3 spells CASSPLRGSGGITDTQYF. CDR3 DNA sequence: TGTGCCAGCTCACCGCTCCGCGGTAGCGGGGGTATCACAGATACGCAGTATTTT.

This clone was seen a single time. This chain connects TRBV11-2 to TRBJ2-1, with 8 bases lining up with TRBD1. V shed 5 bases and J 7 bases; nucleotides not matched to a gene: 4. CDR1 and CDR2 from the germline V gene are SGHAT and FQNNGV. This CDR3 region has 13 residues. CDR3 in amino acids: CASSPRGRNEQFF. For the CDR3, the DNA is TGTGCCAGCAGCCCCAGGGGGCGGAATGAGCAGTTCTTC.

The V and J genes are TRBV28 and TRBJ2-7, with no clear D. The CDR3 has 14 amino acids. The germline V and J ends were trimmed by 2 bases and 0 bases, with 8 bases remaining between them. CDR1 MDHEN and CDR2 SYDVKM come from the germline V gene. CDR3 protein: CASSLAVSSYEQYF. As DNA, the CDR3 is TGTGCCAGCAGTTTAGCCGTTAGCTCCTACGAGCAGTACTTC.

This clone was seen only a few times. This sequence joins TRBV2 and TRBJ2-5; possibly TRBD2 for D (6 bases). The CDR3 is 11 residues long. CDR1 is SNHLY and CDR2 is FYNNEI in the germline V gene. With 6 bases removed from V and 10 bases from J, the gap between germline ends came to 12 bases. The CDR3 sequence is CASRENGGQYF. The CDR3, as DNA: TGTGCCAGCAGGGAAAACGGGGGCCAGTACTTC.

The chain uses TRBV15 and TRBJ2-7; D may be TRBD1 (8 bases). Germline loops: CDR1 LNHNV, CDR2 YYDKDF (reference sequence). The CDR3 extends over 15 amino acids. Trimming left V 0 bases short and J 3 bases short, with 12 bases between. This CDR3 reads CATSREQGGFYEQYF. CDR3 nucleotide sequence: TGTGCCACCAGCAGAGAACAGGGGGGGTTCTACGAGCAGTACTTC. Full variable domain (outside the CDR3, taken from reference TRBV15 and TRBJ2-7): DAMVIQNPRYQVTQFGKPVTLSCSQTLNHNVMYWYQQKSSQAPKLLFHYYDKDFNNEADTPDNFQSRRPNTSFCFLDIRSPGLGDTAMYLCATSREQGGFYEQYFGPGTRLTVT.

This clone was recorded once. The rearrangement uses TRBV5-1 and TRBJ2-3; possibly TRBD1 for D (5 bases). CDR1 and CDR2 from the germline V gene are SGHRS and YFSETQ. The CDR3 runs to 15 residues. V was shortened by 0 bases and J by 2 bases, with 10 bases between the two germline ends. The CDR3 bases are TGCGCCAGCAGCTTGGCCAGGGCCCCCACAGATACGCAGTATTTT. It yields the protein CASSLARAPTDTQYF. The variable domain in full, completed from reference TRBV5-1 and TRBJ2-3, reads KAGVTQTPRYLIKTRGQQVTLSCSPISGHRSVSWYQQTPGQGLQFLFEYFSETQRNKGNFPGRFSGRQFSNSRSEMNVSTLELGDSALYLCASSLARAPTDTQYFGPGTRLTVL.

The chain employs TRBV30 and TRBJ1-2; D gene unclear. The V end lost 0 bases, the J end lost 3 bases, and 8 bases lay between the germline ends. The CDR3 runs to 13 residues. Germline V lookup: CDR1 GTSNPN, CDR2 SVGIG (reference sequence). CDR3 in DNA: TGTGCCTGGAGTGTAGGGAGAGACTATGGCTACACCTTC. Translation gives CAWSVGRDYGYTF.

V and J are TRBV10-3 and TRBJ1-4, with unresolved D. V lost 4 bases, J lost 5 bases, and 11 bases lay in between. This CDR3 has 14 amino acids. Germline V gene sequence: CDR1 ENHRY, CDR2 SYGVKD. This CDR3 reads CAISGPGFNEKLFF. In nucleotides, the CDR3 is TGTGCCATCAGTGGACCGGGATTCAATGAAAAACTGTTTTTT.

This chain links TRBV4-3 with TRBJ2-3; possible D gene TRBD1, 5 bases. The ends were cut back, 0 bases at V and 0 bases at J, with 7 bases in the middle. The CDR3 totals 15 residues. Germline V gives CDR1 LGHNA, CDR2 YSLEER. CDR3 nucleotides: TGCGCCAGCAGCCAAGACAGGGCGAGCACAGATACGCAGTATTTT. It encodes CASSQDRASTDTQYF.

The V and J genes are TRBV19 and TRBJ1-1; no definite D call. The CDR3 extends over 11 amino acids. Germline V gives CDR1 LNHDA, CDR2 SQIVND (reference sequence). Trimming left V 3 bases short and J 8 bases short, with 7 bases between. The DNA of the CDR3 is TGTGCCAGTAGTATTGTCTCGGAAGCTTTCTTT. The encoded protein is CASSIVSEAFF.

The rearrangement joins TRBV29-1 to TRBJ1-2, with no clear D. The V end lost 6 bases, the J end lost 7 bases, and 12 bases lay between the germline ends. CDR1 and CDR2 from the germline V gene are SQVTM and ANQGSEA. The CDR3 has 11 residues. The CDR3 DNA reads as TGCAGCGTGGTAGAGGCGCGTGGCTACACCTTC. It specifies CSVVEARGYTF.

The chain employs TRBV2 and TRBJ2-1, with 8 nucleotides matching TRBD2. This CDR3 is 14 amino acids long. Germline lookup yields CDR1 SNHLY and CDR2 FYNNEI. V lost 6 bases, J lost 1 base, and 2 bases stayed unmatched. CDR3: CASRRGASYNEQFF. The CDR3 nucleotides read TGTGCCAGCAGGCGGGGGGCATCCTACAATGAGCAGTTCTTC.

V is TRBV4-2 and J is TRBJ2-4; 13 nucleotides agree with TRBD2. V lost 2 bases and J lost 8; bases outside the gene matches: 9. Germline V gene lookup returns CDR1 LGHNA and CDR2 YNFKEQ. The CDR3 sequence is 17 residues long. In nucleotides, the CDR3 is TGTGCCAGCAGCCAAAGGACTAGCGGGGGCGAAGGTGACATTCAGTACTTC. Translating it yields CASSQRTSGGEGDIQYF.